One sample yielded the 21 T cell receptor beta chains listed below, sequenced in a study of T cells after somatic rescue of genetic block. Profiled with immunoSEQ multiplex PCR; TCRdb holds only in-frame clones, not every one. The table shows 70,000 or so clones, with about 92% occurring only once. Source material: peripheral blood mononuclear cells (PBMCs). These receptors all stem from a middle-aged man.

This clone has just one count. The chain recombines TRBV2 with TRBJ2-7; D gene uncertain. Germline lookup yields CDR1 SNHLY and CDR2 FYNNEI. There are 14 residues in the CDR3. V was pared by 7 bases and J by 2 bases, with 15 bases between. The CDR3 sequence is CASTTRGGTYEQYF. CDR3 coding DNA: TGTGCCAGCACCACGCGAGGCGGAACCTACGAGCAGTACTTC.

DNA for the CDR3: TGTGCCAGCAGCCAAGATCACGGTCTAGCGGGGGGAGATACGCAGTATTTT. Protein: CASSQDHGLAGGDTQYF. V gene TRBV14 combines with J gene TRBJ2-3; 11 nucleotides match TRBD2. Germline V gene data show CDR1 as SGHDN and CDR2 as FVKESK. The CDR3 has 17 residues. V shed 0 bases, J shed 5 bases, and the junction held 7 bases outside the gene matches. Full variable domain (remainder filled in from reference TRBV14 and TRBJ2-3): EAGVTQFPSHSVIEKGQTVTLRCDPISGHDNLYWYRRVMGKEIKFLLHFVKESKQDESGMPNNRFLAERTGGTYSTLKVQPAELEDSGVYFCASSQDHGLAGGDTQYFGPGTRLTVL.

J is TRBJ2-3 and V is TRBV2; 7 positions match TRBD2. This CDR3 contains 15 residues. V shed 3 bases, J shed 0 bases, and the junction held 3 bases outside the gene matches. CDR1 SNHLY and CDR2 FYNNEI come from the germline V gene. CDR3 nucleotide sequence: TGTGCCAGCAGTGAGGGAGGGCTGAGCACAGATACGCAGTATTTT. It encodes CASSEGGLSTDTQYF.

The chain is built from TRBV7-2 and TRBJ2-5, with D perhaps TRBD2 (6 bases). The J call may be mistaken, given a closer DNA end match to TRBJ2-7. The germline V gene has CDR1 SGHTA and CDR2 FQGNSA. The CDR3 consists of 16 residues. CDR3: CASSYRFGGRVYEQYF. DNA of the CDR3: TGTGCCAGCAGTTACAGGTTTGGGGGGAGAGTCTACGAGCAGTACTTC.

This chain joins TRBV5-1 and TRBJ1-1; D might be TRBD1 (5 bases). The germline V gene encodes CDR1 SGHRS and CDR2 YFSETQ. Trimming took 0 bases from V and 5 from J, leaving 11 bases between them. The CDR3 extends over 14 amino acids. CDR3 sequence (DNA): TGCGCCAGCAGCTTGGTAGGTAGGGGAACTGAAGCTTTCTTT. It encodes CASSLVGRGTEAFF.

The chain uses TRBV11-2 and TRBJ1-2; D perhaps matches TRBD1 (6 bases). V gave up 0 bases and J gave up 4 bases, with 15 bases separating them. CDR1 SGHAT and CDR2 FQNNGV come from the germline V gene. The CDR3 contains 16 residues. The CDR3 is CASSLDSGALPYGYTF. CDR3 coding DNA: TGTGCCAGCAGCTTAGATTCGGGGGCCCTTCCCTATGGCTACACCTTC.

V and J are TRBV25-1 and TRBJ1-1, with D tentatively TRBD1 (5 bases). Germline V CDR1 and CDR2: MGHDK, SYGVNS. The CDR3 runs to 16 residues. V gave up 1 base and J gave up 9 bases, with 21 bases separating them. Here the CDR3 reads CASSESYSGQGEKAFF. The CDR3 DNA follows: TGTGCCAGCAGTGAATCCTATAGTGGCCAGGGAGAGAAAGCTTTCTTT.

The genes are TRBV5-4 and TRBJ1-2; the D gene is possibly TRBD1 (6 bases). Germline V gives CDR1 SGHNT, CDR2 YYREEE (reference sequence). The CDR3 runs 15 residues. V was cut by 0 bases and J by 4 bases, with 13 bases left in between. The CDR3 nucleotides read TGTGCCAGCAGCTTGGGGGGGGACATAGGCTATGGCTACACCTTC. It encodes CASSLGGDIGYGYTF.

V is TRBV30 and J is TRBJ1-6; D gene unclear. The CDR3 length is 12 residues. Germline V gives CDR1 GTSNPN, CDR2 SVGIG (reference sequence). Trimming cost V 3 bases and J 9 bases, with 9 bases left between them. The CDR3 DNA is TGTGCCTGGAGCTCCCGAATTTCACCCCTCCACTTT. Translating it yields CAWSSRISPLHF.

The chain links TRBV5-1 to TRBJ2-2; tentative D call: TRBD1 (5 bases). Germline V gene sequence: CDR1 SGHRS, CDR2 YFSETQ. The CDR3 has 15 residues. The V gene lost 6 bases and the J gene lost 2 bases, with 14 bases spanning the gap. The CDR3 nucleotides are TGCGCCAGCACCCTAGGGCAGGGAAACACCGGGGAGCTGTTTTTT. This gives the protein CASTLGQGNTGELFF.

V and J are TRBV18 and TRBJ2-7; maybe TRBD1 (5 bases). The germline CDR1 and CDR2 sequences are KGHSH and LQKENI. This CDR3 spans 13 amino acids. V was trimmed by 4 bases and J by 0 bases, leaving 7 bases between them. CDR3 nucleotides: TGTGCCAGCTCACAACAGGCCTCCTACGAGCAGTACTTC. Translated, it gives CASSQQASYEQYF.

The chain is built from TRBV7-6 and TRBJ1-2, with a weak D call TRBD1 (5 bases). The germline V gene has CDR1 SGHVS and CDR2 FNYEAQ. The CDR3 loop spans 15 amino acids. V lost 4 bases and J 4 bases, leaving 16 bases between the germline ends. CDR3 sequence: CASSSRAAGSYGYTF. DNA for the CDR3: TGTGCCAGCAGCTCAAGGGCCGCAGGGAGCTATGGCTACACCTTC.

This chain joins TRBV5-1 and TRBJ2-7; weak D call: TRBD1 (6 bases). V gave up 3 bases and J gave up 4 bases, with 14 bases separating them. This CDR3 is built from 14 residues. Germline V CDR1 and CDR2: SGHRS, YFSETQ. The CDR3 here is CASSYQGSTYEQYF. CDR3 nucleotide sequence: TGCGCCAGCAGCTACCAGGGGAGTACGTACGAGCAGTACTTC. Complete variable domain (other parts from reference TRBV5-1 and TRBJ2-7): KAGVTQTPRYLIKTRGQQVTLSCSPISGHRSVSWYQQTPGQGLQFLFEYFSETQRNKGNFPGRFSGRQFSNSRSEMNVSTLELGDSALYLCASSYQGSTYEQYFGPGTRLTVT.

V gene TRBV5-6 combines with J gene TRBJ2-7; D gene unclear. Trimming removed 0 bases at V and 3 bases at J, with 10 bases between. There are 14 residues in the CDR3. Germline CDR1 and CDR2: SGHDT and YYEEEE. CDR3: CASSLAGMYYEQYF. The CDR3 DNA reads TGTGCCAGCAGCTTGGCTGGGATGTACTACGAGCAGTACTTC.

CDR3: CASSLRPRQDSGNTIYF. In DNA, the CDR3 is TGTGCCAGCAGTTTACGACCTCGACAGGACTCTGGAAACACCATATATTTT. The V gene is TRBV27, the J gene TRBJ1-3; possibly TRBD1 for D (6 bases). CDR1 is MNHEY, CDR2 SMNVEV, per germline (reference sequence). V was trimmed by 2 bases and J by 0 bases, leaving 14 bases between them. The CDR3 extends over 17 amino acids.

This chain links TRBV4-2 with TRBJ1-5, with TRBD1 matching 9 bases. Trimming cost V 2 bases and J 7 bases; bases outside gene matches: 15. In germline, CDR1 is LGHNA, CDR2 YNFKEQ. The CDR3 runs to 18 residues. The chain's CDR3 is CASSQLGTGILREQPQHF. CDR3 in DNA: TGTGCCAGCAGCCAACTGGGGACAGGGATTCTTAGAGAGCAGCCCCAGCATTTT.

The rearrangement joins TRBV7-2 to TRBJ1-1; 9 bases match TRBD1. Unmatched junction bases numbered 9, after V lost 3 bases and J lost 10 bases. The CDR3 loop spans 14 amino acids. Germline CDR1 SGHTA, CDR2 FQGNSA. CDR3 amino acids: CASSLGTGISGAFF. The CDR3 nucleotides read TGTGCCAGCAGCTTGGGGACAGGGATTAGTGGAGCTTTCTTT.

This chain connects TRBV11-2 to TRBJ2-2; the D call may be TRBD1 or TRBD2 (6 bases each). This CDR3 spans 19 amino acids. The germline V and J ends were trimmed by 5 bases and 7 bases, with 29 bases remaining between them. Germline V gene sequence: CDR1 SGHAT, CDR2 FQNNGV. CDR3 sequence reads: CASSLPGWRDTRPGGELFF. The CDR3 region has the DNA TGTGCCAGCAGCCTACCGGGATGGCGGGACACCCGTCCCGGCGGGGAGCTGTTTTTT.

The rearrangement joins TRBV27 to TRBJ2-7; D is ambiguous. The CDR3 is 14 amino acids. V was pared by 2 bases and J by 7 bases, with 15 bases between. CDR1 is MNHEY and CDR2 is SMNVEV in the germline V gene (reference sequence). CDR3 region: CASSLSGRTREQYF. The CDR3 bases are TGTGCCAGCAGTTTAAGTGGAAGGACGCGGGAGCAGTACTTC.

V gene TRBV7-8 combines with J gene TRBJ1-5, with D tentatively TRBD1 (5 bases). V was pared by 7 bases and J by 0 bases, with 25 bases between. Germline CDR1 is SGHVS and CDR2 is FQNEAQ. The CDR3 runs to 19 residues. CDR3 sequence reads: CASTSLRGLPPYSNQPQHF. The CDR3, as DNA: TGTGCCAGCACTTCACTCCGGGGCCTTCCCCCGTATAGCAATCAGCCCCAGCATTTT.

V gene TRBV2 combines with J gene TRBJ2-3; D remains unclear. V was clipped by 6 bases and J by 0 bases, with 10 bases between them. The CDR3 has 14 amino acids. The germline V gene has CDR1 SNHLY and CDR2 FYNNEI. The CDR3 nucleotides are TGTGCCAGCAGACCGGACGGTAGCACAGATACGCAGTATTTT. Protein: CASRPDGSTDTQYF.